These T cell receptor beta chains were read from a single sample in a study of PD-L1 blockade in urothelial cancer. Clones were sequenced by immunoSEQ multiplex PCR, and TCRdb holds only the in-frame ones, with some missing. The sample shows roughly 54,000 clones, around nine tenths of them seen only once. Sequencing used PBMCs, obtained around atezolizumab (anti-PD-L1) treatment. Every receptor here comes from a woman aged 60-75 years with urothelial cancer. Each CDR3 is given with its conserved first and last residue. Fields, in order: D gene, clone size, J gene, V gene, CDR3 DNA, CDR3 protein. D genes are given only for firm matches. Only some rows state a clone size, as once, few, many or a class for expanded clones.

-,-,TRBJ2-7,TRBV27,TGTGCCAGCAGTGCTATGACGGCCATCGACTACCTTAGCTCCTACGAGCAGTACTTC,CASSAMTAIDYLSSYEQYF
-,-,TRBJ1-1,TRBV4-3,TGCGCCAGCAGACAAGCCGGGGGTACTGAAGCTTTCTTT,CASRQAGGTEAFF
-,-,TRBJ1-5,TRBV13,TGTGCCAGCAGCTTAGGGGGGGCGGGCAATCAGCCCCAGCATTTT,CASSLGGAGNQPQHF
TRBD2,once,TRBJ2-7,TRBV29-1,TGCAGCGTTGGGACTAGCGGAGAATACGAGCAGTACTTC,CSVGTSGEYEQYF
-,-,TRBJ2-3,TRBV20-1,TGCAGTGCTTCCGTAGATACGCAGTATTTT,CSASVDTQYF
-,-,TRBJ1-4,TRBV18,TGTGCCAGCTCACCACCGGCAGGAGGCAATGAAAAACTGTTTTTT,CASSPPAGGNEKLFF
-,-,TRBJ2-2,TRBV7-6,TGTGCCAGCAGCTTAGTCAGGGTAGTTAACACCGGGGAGCTGTTTTTT,CASSLVRVVNTGELFF
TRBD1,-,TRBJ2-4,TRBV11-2,TGTGCCAGCAGCCGCCTATGGGACAGTTTAGCCAAAAACATTCAGTACTTC,CASSRLWDSLAKNIQYF
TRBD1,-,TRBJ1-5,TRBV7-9,TGTGCCAGCAGCGGGACAGGAAGCAATCAGCCCCAGCATTTT,CASSGTGSNQPQHF
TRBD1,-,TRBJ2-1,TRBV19,TGTGCCAGTAGTATAGGGTTGGGACAGGGTGGAGATGAGCAGTTCTTC,CASSIGLGQGGDEQFF
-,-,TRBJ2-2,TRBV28,TGTGCCAGCAGTAAAAGCGACACCGGGGAGCTGTTTTTT,CASSKSDTGELFF
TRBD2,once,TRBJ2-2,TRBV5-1,TGCGCCAGCAGCCTCACAGCGGGGGACGCTAACACCGGGGAGCTGTTTTTT,CASSLTAGDANTGELFF
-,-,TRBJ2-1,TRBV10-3,TGTGCCATCGGTCAGGGCTACTACAATGAGCAGTTCTTC,CAIGQGYYNEQFF
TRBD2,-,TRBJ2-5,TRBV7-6,TGTGCCAGCAGCTTAAGTGGGACTAGCGGGGAGACCCAGTACTTC,CASSLSGTSGETQYF
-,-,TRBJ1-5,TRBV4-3,TGCGCCAGCAGCCAAGATCTATATAGCAATCAGCCCCAGCATTTT,CASSQDLYSNQPQHF
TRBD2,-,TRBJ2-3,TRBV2,TGTGCCAGCGGTCGCGGAGCGGGGCTCACAGATACGCAGTATTTT,CASGRGAGLTDTQYF
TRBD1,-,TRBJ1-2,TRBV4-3,TGCGCCAGCAGCCAGAACAGGGGAGACTATGGCTACACCTTC,CASSQNRGDYGYTF
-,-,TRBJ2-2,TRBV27,TGTGCCAGCAGTTTCTCCCGGACCGGGGAGCTGTTTTTT,CASSFSRTGELFF
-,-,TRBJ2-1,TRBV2,TGTGCCAGCGGGGATGCGGCGGGTCGATCGAGGGATGAGCAGTTCTTC,CASGDAAGRSRDEQFF
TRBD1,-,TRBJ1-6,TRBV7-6,TGTGCCAGCAGCCCAGCGGCAGGGGGTTTTCAATCTAATTCACCCCTCCACTTT,CASSPAAGGFQSNSPLHF
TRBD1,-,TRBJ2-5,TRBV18,TGTGCCAGCTCACCACCCGTCCCGGGACAGAAACAAGAGACCCAGTACTTC,CASSPPVPGQKQETQYF
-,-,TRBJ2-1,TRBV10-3,TGTGCCGTTGGGGGGTCCGGGTTTTCCTACAATGAGCAGTTCTTC,CAVGGSGFSYNEQFF
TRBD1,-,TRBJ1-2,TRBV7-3,TGTGCCAGCAGCCGTCAGGGGGTCTATGGCTACACCTTC,CASSRQGVYGYTF
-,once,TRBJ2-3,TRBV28,TGTGCCAGCCGGCTAGCCACAGATACGCAGTATTTT,CASRLATDTQYF
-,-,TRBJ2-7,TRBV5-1,TGCGCCAGCAGGTTGGACCCGTCGGGCTCCTACGAGCAGTACTTC,CASRLDPSGSYEQYF
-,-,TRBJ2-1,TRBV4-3,TGCGCCAGCAGAACGGAGAGGAGCTCCTACAATGAGCAGTTCTTC,CASRTERSSYNEQFF
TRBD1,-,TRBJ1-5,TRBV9,TGTGCCAGCAGCCCCCAGGACAGGAGCAATCAGCCCCAGCATTTT,CASSPQDRSNQPQHF
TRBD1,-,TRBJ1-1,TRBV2,TGTGCCAGCAGTAGGGGGCAGGCTGAAGCTTTCTTT,CASSRGQAEAFF